The rows below give T cell receptor beta chains drawn from one sample of a study of T cell responses to AZD1222 COVID-19 vaccine. Profiling relied on immunoSEQ multiplex PCR, and the TCRdb table lists in-frame clones only, not all of them. Of about 130,000 clones in the sample, 80% to 95% were seen once. This specimen consisted of peripheral blood, obtained on day 0 of MenACWY control vaccination. The receptors were gathered from an adult in good health. The CDR3 runs from the conserved cysteine through the conserved F or W.

TRBJ1-1 TRBV24-1 CATRDGTGRARSTEAFF
TRBJ2-1 TRBV5-1 CASSLSGAGIYNEQFF
TRBJ1-6 TRBV28 CASSSRTGMGSPLHF
TRBJ2-1 TRBV27 CASSPPPGRIGSRYNEQFF
TRBJ2-2 TRBV4-1 CASSPYTGPGELFF
TRBJ1-6 TRBV6-5 CASRGRIYNSPLHF
TRBJ1-6 TRBV7-6 CASTSSTYNSPLHF
TRBJ2-5 TRBV19 CASSPGGQRGETQYF
TRBJ1-5 TRBV2 CASSEIMKQLINQPQHF
TRBJ1-1 TRBV5-1 CASSSGQATEAFF
TRBJ1-5 TRBV5-5 CASSLVVEDGKRPQHF
TRBJ1-3 TRBV7-2 CASSLFSNSGNTIYF
TRBJ2-7 TRBV25-1 CASSLRDRSYEQYF
TRBJ1-6 TRBV3-1/TRBV3-2 CASSQVSSVSSPLHF
TRBJ1-1 TRBV7-2 CASSKPGVNTEAFF
TRBJ1-5 TRBV28 CASRRRDRALYSNQPQHF
TRBJ2-2 TRBV5-1 CASSLAPGGAGSGISGELFF
TRBJ1-2 TRBV7-2 CASSEQGYGYTF
TRBJ1-2 TRBV6-5 CASSYSRDGYTF
TRBJ2-7 TRBV28 CASSRPSPGWEQYF
TRBJ2-1 TRBV19 CASSIPRTGAYNEQFF
TRBJ1-5 TRBV7-2 CASSFRDSNQPQHF
TRBJ2-1 TRBV5-1 CASIPLSGISYNEQFF
TRBJ1-5 TRBV5-6 CASSLSARDNQPQHF
TRBJ1-2 TRBV5-1 CASSLRTASQSNYGYTF
TRBJ2-4 TRBV6-4 CASSEGEGGNDIQYF
TRBJ2-7 TRBV28 CASSLLSGYEQYF
TRBJ2-5 TRBV5-5 CASSLSPPQTQYF
TRBJ2-1 TRBV4-1 CASSQDRFYSYNEQFF
TRBJ1-4 TRBV6-5 CASSRGGDLFF
TRBJ2-1 TRBV4-3 CASSQDGTENEQFF
TRBJ2-7 TRBV27 CASSLGTGSYEQYF
TRBJ2-5 TRBV6-5 CASIPGQVFAETQYF
TRBJ2-2 TRBV3-1/TRBV3-2 CASSHGTVNTGELFF
TRBJ2-2 TRBV14 CASRPSGSRSGELFF
TRBJ1-5 TRBV19 CASSMGWVGRGAGQPQHF
TRBJ1-1 TRBV10-1 CASSVGQGYTEAFF
TRBJ2-3 TRBV7-2 CASSSGGLAGADTQYF
TRBJ1-2 TRBV27 CASSLVANYGYTF
TRBJ1-6 TRBV11-2 CASSSDSYILYNSPLHF
TRBJ1-1 TRBV28 CASSLFRRVNTEAFF
TRBJ1-5 TRBV21-1 CASRLKTWRGGSNQPQHF
TRBJ2-2 TRBV7-2 CASSLASGTLNTGELFF
TRBJ2-7 TRBV6-2/TRBV6-3 CASRPGLAGLGEQYF
TRBJ2-4 TRBV7-6 CASSDGNIQYF
TRBJ1-1 TRBV7-9 CASSLRLDRNTEAFF
TRBJ2-1 TRBV6-6 CASSYSSQGARNEQFF
TRBJ1-4 TRBV5-1 CASSLGGARLTNEKLFF
TRBJ1-6 TRBV6-5 CASRDRGPTPLHF
TRBJ2-3 TRBV7-8 CASSLYGGDTQYF
TRBJ2-3 TRBV9 CASSVVGGTDTQYF
TRBJ1-2 TRBV10-3 CAIRPGEGYGYTF
TRBJ2-6 TRBV6-5 CASSLTGNNVLTF
TRBJ2-7 TRBV2 CASSLDRFYEQYF